This TCR beta chain was sequenced for a study of T cells in localized non-small cell lung cancer. Comments on this clone: What it binds is not known.

Study observations and caveats: Without multi-region sequencing, intratumor heterogeneity could not be excluded. Uninvolved adjacent lung had the highest recorded T cell clonality, with tumor below it.

Assay: immunoSEQ multiplex PCR; the TCRdb copy retains only in-frame clones and omits some. This sample has about 61,000 clones; about 90% occur once, and the top ten carry around 20%. The CDR3 totals 16 residues. CDR1 is SEHNR, CDR2 FQNEAQ, per germline (reference sequence). V trimming: 3 bases; J trimming: 6 bases; junction bases outside the gene matches: 11. This chain links TRBV7-9 with TRBJ2-1, with 7 bases aligning to TRBD1. The specimen comprised peripheral blood, sampled before any cancer treatment. The TCR originated in a man aged 35 to 69 with stage I squamous cell lung carcinoma. CDR3 sequence: CASSFSPQGVFNEQFF. The CDR3 bases are TGTGCCAGCAGCTTTTCCCCTCAGGGGGTTTTCAATGAGCAGTTCTTC.